A selection of T cell receptor beta chains follows, all from one sample in a study of blood T cell repertoires in COVID-19. TCRdb's table, derived via immunoSEQ multiplex PCR, lists solely in-frame clones and lacks some. There are 70,000 or so clones in the sample; 82% occur only once, and around 20% lies in the top ten. Material: peripheral blood. Receptor source: a human donor in a cohort sampled during active COVID-19. CDR3s include the opening cysteine and the closing phenylalanine or tryptophan. A D gene is named only where the DNA matches it firmly. The size field is filled for only some rows; it gives once, few, many or a size class.

D gene	V gene	clone size	J gene	CDR3 protein	CDR3 DNA
NA	TRBV2	NA	TRBJ2-3	CASSERAGEDTQYF	TGTGCCAGCAGTGAGAGGGCCGGGGAAGATACGCAGTATTTT
NA	TRBV18	once	TRBJ1-2	CASSAERGNYGYTF	TGTGCCAGCTCAGCAGAGCGTGGGAACTATGGCTACACCTTC
TRBD2	TRBV6-5	NA	TRBJ2-6	CATGGISSGANVLTF	TGTGCCACCGGGGGGATCTCCTCTGGGGCCAACGTCCTGACTTTC
TRBD1	TRBV7-9	NA	TRBJ1-4	CASRAGTGKLFF	TGTGCCAGCAGAGCCGGGACAGGAAAACTGTTTTTT
NA	TRBV5-4	few	TRBJ2-7	CASSFLGGGDEQYF	TGTGCCAGCAGCTTCCTCGGGGGTGGGGACGAGCAGTACTTC
NA	TRBV5-1	NA	TRBJ2-7	CASSPGSSDEQYF	TGCGCCAGCAGCCCCGGGTCCTCGGACGAGCAGTACTTC
NA	TRBV7-6	NA	TRBJ2-5	CASSLAGFTGQETQYF	TGTGCCAGCAGCTTAGCGGGTTTTACGGGCCAAGAGACCCAGTACTTC
TRBD2	TRBV3-1/TRBV3-2	NA	TRBJ2-7	CASSLTGLASEQYF	TGTGCCAGCAGCCTGACGGGACTAGCTAGCGAGCAGTACTTC
NA	TRBV18	NA	TRBJ2-3	CASSPNSGGTDTQYF	TGTGCCAGCTCACCCAACTCCGGGGGCACAGATACGCAGTATTTT
NA	TRBV3-1/TRBV3-2	NA	TRBJ1-1	CASSQDGGNTEAFF	TGTGCCAGCAGCCAAGATGGGGGCAACACTGAAGCTTTCTTT
NA	TRBV4-2	many	TRBJ2-7	CASSQNPGGSYEQYF	TGTGCCAGCAGCCAGAACCCCGGGGGCTCCTACGAGCAGTACTTC
NA	TRBV7-2	NA	TRBJ2-7	CASSLGGAGRDEQYF	TGTGCCAGCAGCTTAGGTGGGGCAGGTAGGGACGAGCAGTACTTC
NA	TRBV2	NA	TRBJ1-2	CASSEWTTAGYTF	TGTGCCAGCAGTGAATGGACAACGGCCGGCTACACCTTC
TRBD2	TRBV6-5	NA	TRBJ2-3	CAGDIAGGLTDTQYF	TGTGCCGGCGATATAGCGGGGGGTCTCACAGATACGCAGTATTTT
TRBD1	TRBV2	NA	TRBJ2-7	CASSLTGEKQYF	TGTGCCAGCAGCCTGACAGGGGAAAAGCAGTACTTC